The subject of this entry is one TCR beta chain. What it recognizes is unknown. This CDR3 is missing its conserved last phenylalanine or tryptophan, likely due to a read error. Whereas donors were nominally healthy upon sampling, unrecorded immune exposures were probable. PCR used 60 Vbeta primers and 13 Jbeta primers. Profiled with immunoSEQ multiplex PCR; TCRdb holds only in-frame clones, not every one. The sample holds about 170,000 clones, about 65% seen once. This entry is derived from a study of cytomegalovirus exposure and HLA in healthy donors. Turning to the study itself: Inside one of the first data releases sat tens of millions of unique TCRs taken from HLA-typed donors.

The study, taken as a whole, reports: A later analysis linked a missense variant in DCLRE1C to the trimming of TCR beta V and J genes. With DRB1 most and HLA-C fewest, TCR association rates differed between HLA loci in a later analysis.

This TCR derives from a girl aged 5-17 years in good health and CMV-seronegative. What was sequenced was PBMCs.

CDR3 sequence reads: CASSQDIAGVTPQHV. CDR3 coding DNA: TGCGCCAGCAGCCAAGATATCGCAGGGGTGACCCCCCAGCATGTT. This chain joins TRBV4-1 and TRBJ1-5; perhaps TRBD1 as D (6 bases). Germline CDR1 MGHRA, CDR2 YSYEKL. V gave up 0 bases and J gave up 10 bases, with 16 bases separating them. The CDR3 consists of 15 residues.